This T cell receptor (beta chain) was retrieved from a study of CD8 T cells in Susac syndrome. The germline gives CDR1 SGHTA, CDR2 FQGNSA. CDR3 length: 15 amino acids. V lost 6 bases and J lost 4; bases outside the gene matches: 9. A single count supports this clonotype. RNA totalling roughly 0.5 to 1 ug underwent reverse transcription with random hexamers. Amplification of TCR beta CDR3 was carried out by immunoSEQ multiplex PCR, which covered 54 Vbeta and 13 Jbeta segments. TCRdb fed the immunoSEQ multiplex PCR reads into MiXCR, producing one record per CDR3 protein. Of 95,000 to 150,000 distinct CDR3 sequences in the sample, about 94% were seen once.

V gene TRBV7-2 combines with J gene TRBJ2-3; 8 nucleotides agree with TRBD2. Sequencing was performed on CD4+ T cells from PBMCs. This TCR was sampled from a human donor in good health. This CDR3 reads CASRLGLAGADTQYF. CDR3 bases: TGTGCCAGCAGACTCGGACTAGCAGGTGCAGATACGCAGTATTTT.